This T cell receptor beta chain was found in a study of early stage breast cancer tumors. Across the whole study: Average read coverage per sample was around 10-fold. The study, taken as a whole, reports: Blood repertoires resembled normal breast more than tumor.

V was cut by 3 bases and J by 8 bases, with 22 bases left in between. Looked up from germline, CDR1 is SNHLY and CDR2 is FYNNEI. This CDR3 is 16 amino acids long. Of note for this clone: Its matching antigen is unknown.

Data came from immunoSEQ multiplex PCR; TCRdb stores just in-frame clones and leaves some out. Here the sample spans 50,000 to 75,000 clones, roughly 80% being singletons. The gene calls are TRBV2 and TRBJ1-1, with D possibly matching TRBD1 (5 bases). The source material was blood. The sequence came from a person aged 25 to 45 with breast cancer. This chain's CDR3 is CASSDHRPLRDPEAFF. The CDR3 bases are TGTGCCAGCAGTGATCACAGGCCCCTAAGAGACCCAGAAGCTTTCTTT.